These 14 T cell receptor beta chains came from one sample sequenced in a study of beta chain features in type 1 diabetes. Every bit of the isolated RNA underwent reverse transcription, so sequencing read expressed TCRB transcripts. TCRdb keeps only in-frame clones here, not all; method: immunoSEQ multiplex PCR. The data hold about 370,000 clones, with over 13% observed a single time. Sequencing was done on a sample of naive CD4+ T cells from blood. Receptors originate from a woman aged 18-29 years in good health.

The chain couples TRBV7-8 to TRBJ1-5; no definite D call. The germline gives CDR1 SGHVS, CDR2 FQNEAQ. Trimming removed 0 bases at V and 5 bases at J, with 8 bases between. This CDR3 has 14 amino acids. In DNA, the CDR3 is TGTGCCAGCAGCTTAGCCCCCGCAGATCAGCCCCAGCATTTT. The encoded protein is CASSLAPADQPQHF.

V and J are TRBV29-1 and TRBJ2-1, with 13 bases matching TRBD2. This CDR3 region has 15 residues. V dropped 4 bases and J dropped 4; count of bases not matched to a gene: 4. Germline V lookup: CDR1 SQVTM, CDR2 ANQGSEA. The CDR3 here is CSVVTTSGRYNEQFF. The CDR3 nucleotides read TGCAGCGTTGTAACGACTAGCGGGAGGTACAATGAGCAGTTCTTC.

This clone was found a few times. The chain links TRBV18 to TRBJ1-2; D may be TRBD1 (6 bases). This CDR3 is 12 amino acids long. Trimming left V 3 bases short and J 7 bases short, with 9 bases between. Germline CDR1 KGHSH, CDR2 LQKENI. This CDR3 reads CASSPTGSGYTF. CDR3 nucleotide sequence: TGTGCCAGCTCACCGACAGGAAGTGGCTACACCTTC.

This clone turned up a few times. The chain combines TRBV6-6 with TRBJ2-7, with 14 bases aligning to TRBD2. After removal of 7 bases from V and 7 bases from J, the junction contained 12 bases not matched to a gene. Germline CDR1 MNHNY, CDR2 SVGAGI (reference sequence). The CDR3 contains 16 residues. The DNA for the CDR3 is TGTGCCAGCACCGACCCTTGGGGACTAGCGGGAGATGAGCAGTACTTC. Protein: CASTDPWGLAGDEQYF.

The chain employs TRBV9 and TRBJ2-7; TRBD1 might be the D (5 bases). V was trimmed by 4 bases and J by 2 bases, leaving 13 bases between them. The CDR3 covers 14 residues. CDR1 SGDLS and CDR2 YYNGEE come from the germline V gene. The DNA of the CDR3 is TGTGCCAGCAGCCGAGACCACAGGCCCTACGAGCAGTACTTC. Translating it yields CASSRDHRPYEQYF.

The chain carries TRBV5-1 and TRBJ1-2, with TRBD1 identical over 9 bases. Per the germline V gene, CDR1 is SGHRS and CDR2 is YFSETQ. CDR3 length equals 16 residues. V shed 3 bases and J 0 bases; nucleotides not matched to a gene: 6. CDR3 sequence (DNA): TGCGCCAGCAGCTGGGGACAGGGTACGGCTAACTATGGCTACACCTTC. It yields the protein CASSWGQGTANYGYTF.

In its sample, this clone was seen a few times. This rearrangement joins TRBV2 to TRBJ1-5; D may be TRBD1 (5 bases). Trimming shortened V by 5 bases and J by 2 bases, and 13 bases separated the two germline ends. The CDR3 contains 15 residues. Germline V gene sequence: CDR1 SNHLY, CDR2 FYNNEI. CDR3 loop: CASSPQGMGNQPQHF. CDR3 bases: TGTGCCAGCAGTCCTCAGGGAATGGGCAATCAGCCCCAGCATTTT.

CDR3 DNA: TGCGCCAGCAGTTTTGGGACTAGTACAGATACGCAGTATTTT. This gives the protein CASSFGTSTDTQYF. This sequence joins TRBV5-1 and TRBJ2-3, with 8 bases that match TRBD2. The CDR3 totals 14 residues. The germline gives CDR1 SGHRS, CDR2 YFSETQ. J was trimmed by 3 bases and V by 5 bases; bases with no gene match: 5.

The table lists this clone with a few counts. The rearrangement uses TRBV5-1 and TRBJ2-1; the D is unclear. This CDR3 contains 12 residues. V was cut by 0 bases and J by 10 bases, with 8 bases left in between. The germline CDR1 and CDR2 sequences are SGHRS and YFSETQ. The CDR3 is CASSLVTEEQFF. The DNA for the CDR3 is TGCGCCAGCAGCTTGGTCACGGAGGAGCAGTTCTTC. Full variable domain (outside the CDR3, taken from reference TRBV5-1 and TRBJ2-1): KAGVTQTPRYLIKTRGQQVTLSCSPISGHRSVSWYQQTPGQGLQFLFEYFSETQRNKGNFPGRFSGRQFSNSRSEMNVSTLELGDSALYLCASSLVTEEQFFGPGTRLTVL.

Only a few counts were recorded for this clone. The chain recombines TRBV29-1 with TRBJ2-1; 9 nucleotides match TRBD1. The CDR3 consists of 14 residues. Germline V lookup: CDR1 SQVTM, CDR2 ANQGSEA. V shed 6 bases, J shed 7 bases, and the junction held 10 bases outside the gene matches. In DNA form, the CDR3 reads TGCAGCGTGGTGTGGGGACAGGGTGTGAATGAGCAGTTCTTC. Residues: CSVVWGQGVNEQFF.

This clone was counted only a few times. The chain carries TRBV5-1 and TRBJ2-7, with 9 bases identical to TRBD2. Germline CDR1 SGHRS, CDR2 YFSETQ. This CDR3 has 16 residues. Trimming took 2 bases from V and 2 from J; bases not matched to a gene: 8. The CDR3 here is CASSFGGRAKTYEQYF. The CDR3, as DNA: TGCGCCAGCAGCTTCGGCGGGAGGGCCAAAACCTACGAGCAGTACTTC.

This chain joins TRBV10-3 and TRBJ2-7; TRBD2 matches 10 bases. V gave up 4 bases and J gave up 4 bases; unmatched junction bases: 7. CDR1 is ENHRY and CDR2 is SYGVKD in the germline V gene. CDR3 length: 15 amino acids. In DNA, the CDR3 is TGTGCCATCAGTGTATATCTAGCGGGAGTTTACGAGCAGTACTTC. Its protein is CAISVYLAGVYEQYF.

The rearrangement links TRBV28 to TRBJ2-5, with 7 positions matching TRBD2. The CDR3 covers 15 residues. Per the germline V gene, CDR1 is MDHEN and CDR2 is SYDVKM. V dropped 4 bases and J dropped 1; count of bases not matched to a gene: 6. CDR3 region: CASSSVASGQETQYF. The CDR3 coding sequence is TGTGCCAGCAGTTCCGTCGCTAGCGGCCAAGAGACCCAGTACTTC.

A few counts support this clone. Other nucleotide sequences from this sample produce the same CDR3. The chain recombines TRBV5-1 with TRBJ1-4; D remains unclear. This CDR3 has 14 amino acids. The V gene lost 4 bases and the J gene lost 0 bases, with 7 bases spanning the gap. Per the germline V gene, CDR1 is SGHRS and CDR2 is YFSETQ. The DNA for the CDR3 is TGCGCCAGCAGCCCAGGATCAACTAATGAAAAACTGTTTTTT. As protein: CASSPGSTNEKLFF.